Below are 11 T cell receptor beta chains sequenced from a single sample in a study of blood T cell repertoires in COVID-19. Clones were read by immunoSEQ multiplex PCR, and TCRdb kept only the in-frame ones, dropping some. The data show around 430,000 clones, with approximately 88% seen just once and roughly 12% held by the top ten. Material: peripheral blood. The receptors shown here come from a woman aged 45 to 65 with COVID-19, enrolled during active disease.

This clone was recorded only once. The rearrangement links TRBV6-5 to TRBJ2-5; maybe TRBD1 (6 bases). Trimming shortened V by 0 bases and J by 5 bases, and 16 bases separated the two germline ends. Germline V gene sequence: CDR1 MNHEY, CDR2 SVGAGI. There are 16 residues in the CDR3. Here the CDR3 DNA reads TGTGCCAGCAGTTACTCGTTCCAGGGGACGGGGGAGACCCAGTACTTC. Amino acid sequence: CASSYSFQGTGETQYF.

In this sample, this clone turned up once. The rearrangement links TRBV19 to TRBJ2-7, with TRBD1 matching over 7 bases. Germline trimming cut 5 bases from V and 1 base from J; bases unmatched to any gene: 2. The CDR3 length is 13 residues. Germline CDR1 reads LNHDA; CDR2 reads SQIVND (reference sequence). The CDR3 reads CASSQGVSYEQYF. CDR3 nucleotides: TGTGCCAGTAGTCAGGGGGTATCCTACGAGCAGTACTTC.

The chain employs TRBV19 and TRBJ2-6, with TRBD1 identical over 7 bases. In germline, CDR1 is LNHDA, CDR2 SQIVND (reference sequence). With V trimmed by 5 bases and J by 0 bases, 10 bases remained unmatched. This CDR3 spans 18 amino acids. In nucleotides, the CDR3 is TGTGCCAGTAGTCCAGGCACAGGGGAGTTCTCTGGGGCCAACGTCCTGACTTTC. Amino acids: CASSPGTGEFSGANVLTF. Full variable domain (outside the CDR3, taken from reference TRBV19 and TRBJ2-6): DGGITQSPKYLFRKEGQNVTLSCEQNLNHDAMYWYRQDPGQGLRLIYYSQIVNDFQKGDIAEGYSVSREKKESFPLTVTSAQKNPTAFYLCASSPGTGEFSGANVLTFGAGSRLTVL.

The chain carries TRBV21-1 and TRBJ1-5; TRBD1, the D gene given by the table, was not confirmed from the DNA. TRBV21-1 is reported as a pseudogene. CDR3 length: 20 amino acids. CDR3 in DNA: TGTGCCAGCAGCAAACGCCGGTCCCGGGACAGGGAACAAGGCAATCAGCCCCAGCATTTT. Its translation: CASSKRRSRDREQGNQPQHF.

This sequence joins TRBV6-5 and TRBJ1-1, with no clear D. The V gene lost 6 bases and the J gene lost 6 bases, with 11 bases spanning the gap. The CDR3 is made up of 12 amino acids. Germline V gene data show CDR1 as MNHEY and CDR2 as SVGAGI. CDR3 amino acids: CASSSTPPEAFF. CDR3 DNA sequence: TGTGCCAGCAGCTCTACCCCACCTGAAGCTTTCTTT.

CDR3 in DNA: TGTGCCAGCAGCCGGGAGAACTATAACTATGGCTACACCTTC. Translation gives CASSRENYNYGYTF. This chain uses TRBV6-5 with TRBJ1-2; D call uncertain. The CDR3 runs to 14 residues. V was shortened by 6 bases and J by 1 base, with 12 bases between the two germline ends. CDR1 and CDR2 from the germline V gene are MNHEY and SVGAGI.

The chain couples TRBV5-5 to TRBJ1-2; tentatively, D is TRBD1 (5 bases). Germline assignment: CDR1 SGHKS and CDR2 YYEKEE (reference sequence). Trimming pared 0 bases from V and 8 bases from J, leaving 14 bases between. This CDR3 spans 14 amino acids. CDR3 sequence (DNA): TGTGCCAGCAGCTTGGAGGCAGGGTATGGAGGCTACACCTTC. Its protein product is CASSLEAGYGGYTF.

The rearrangement joins TRBV6-1 to TRBJ2-7; D gene ambiguous. The germline V and J ends were trimmed by 0 bases and 3 bases, with 9 bases remaining between them. The CDR3 spans 14 residues. The germline gives CDR1 MNHNS, CDR2 SASEGT. CDR3 nucleotide sequence: TGTGCCAGCAGTGAAGCATGGAGCAGCTACGAGCAGTACTTC. It yields the protein CASSEAWSSYEQYF.

The V call is TRBV11-2, the J call TRBJ1-2; 9 positions match TRBD1. Germline CDR1 SGHAT, CDR2 FQNNGV. V trimming: 4 bases; J trimming: 8 bases; junction bases outside the gene matches: 5. The CDR3 runs to 13 residues. The CDR3 protein is CASSWDREGGYTF. CDR3 DNA: TGTGCCAGCAGCTGGGACAGGGAAGGAGGCTACACCTTC. Combining the CDR3 with reference TRBV11-2 and TRBJ1-2 gives the whole variable domain EAGVAQSPRYKIIEKRQSVAFWCNPISGHATLYWYQQILGQGPKLLIQFQNNGVVDDSQLPKDRFSAERLKGVDSTLKIQPAKLEDSAVYLCASSWDREGGYTFGSGTRLTVV.

The chain joins TRBV2 to TRBJ2-7, with 8 bases lining up with TRBD2. The germline CDR1 and CDR2 sequences are SNHLY and FYNNEI. The CDR3 runs 17 residues. The V gene end was trimmed by 3 bases and the J gene end by 3 bases; junction bases not matched to a gene: 13. The CDR3 sequence: CASSDDFWTSRSYEQYF. In DNA form, the CDR3 reads TGTGCCAGCAGTGACGATTTTTGGACTAGCAGAAGCTACGAGCAGTACTTC. Filled out from reference TRBV2 and TRBJ2-7, the complete variable domain reads EPEVTQTPSHQVTQMGQEVILRCVPISNHLYFYWYRQILGQKVEFLVSFYNNEISEKSEIFDDQFSVERPDGSNFTLKIRSTKLEDSAMYFCASSDDFWTSRSYEQYFGPGTRLTVT.

This chain uses TRBV15 with TRBJ2-1, with 10 bases lining up with TRBD2. The CDR3 runs to 15 residues. The V and J ends lost 1 base and 11 bases, in that order; junction bases with no gene match: 8. Germline assignment: CDR1 LNHNV and CDR2 YYDKDF (reference sequence). CDR3 nucleotide sequence: TGTGCCACCAGCAGAGGGCTAGCGGGGGACCCTAAGCAGTTCTTC. Its translation is CATSRGLAGDPKQFF.